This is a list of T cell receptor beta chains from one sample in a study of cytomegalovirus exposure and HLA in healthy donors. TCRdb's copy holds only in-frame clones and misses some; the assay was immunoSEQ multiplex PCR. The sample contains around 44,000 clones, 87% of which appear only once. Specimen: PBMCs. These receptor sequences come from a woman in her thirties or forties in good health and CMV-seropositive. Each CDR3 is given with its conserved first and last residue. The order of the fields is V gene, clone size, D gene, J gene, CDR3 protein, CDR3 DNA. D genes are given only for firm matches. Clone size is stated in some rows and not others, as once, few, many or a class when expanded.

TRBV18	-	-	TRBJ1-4	CASSPPVGERLFF	TGTGCCAGCTCTCCCCCGGTAGGGGAAAGACTGTTTTTT
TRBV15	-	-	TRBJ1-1	CATSRPLDSREAFF	TGTGCCACCAGCAGACCCTTGGACAGCCGTGAAGCTTTCTTT
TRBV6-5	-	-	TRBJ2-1	CASINSYNEQFF	TGTGCCAGCATAAACTCCTACAATGAGCAGTTCTTC
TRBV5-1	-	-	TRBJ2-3	CASSMTASTDTQYF	TGCGCCAGCAGCATGACAGCTAGCACAGATACGCAGTATTTT
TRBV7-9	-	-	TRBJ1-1	CASSPTGTEAFF	TGTGCCAGCAGCCCTACGGGGACTGAAGCTTTCTTT
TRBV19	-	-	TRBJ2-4	CASTPEGENIQYF	TGTGCCAGTACCCCGGAGGGAGAAAACATTCAGTACTTC
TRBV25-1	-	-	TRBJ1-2	CASSDQWGGEGYTF	TGTGCCAGCAGTGACCAGTGGGGAGGGGAAGGCTACACCTTC
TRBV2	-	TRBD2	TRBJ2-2	CASMNRGGGTGELFF	TGTGCCAGCATGAATCGGGGGGGCGGAACCGGGGAGCTGTTTTTT
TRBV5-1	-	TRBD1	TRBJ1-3	CASSPGQETFGNTIYF	TGCGCCAGCAGCCCGGGACAGGAGACATTTGGAAACACCATATATTTT
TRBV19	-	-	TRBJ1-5	CASSIGQLSNQPQHF	TGTGCCAGTAGTATAGGACAATTGAGCAATCAGCCCCAGCATTTT
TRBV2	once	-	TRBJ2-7	CASSPGSREQYF	TGTGCCAGCAGTCCTGGTTCGCGCGAGCAGTACTTC
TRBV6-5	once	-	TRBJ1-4	CASSSTFSVTNEKLFF	TGTGCCAGCAGTTCTACTTTCTCGGTCACTAATGAAAAACTGTTTTTT
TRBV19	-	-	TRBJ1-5	CASSLGAGQPQHF	TGTGCCAGTAGTTTAGGGGCAGGACAGCCCCAGCATTTT
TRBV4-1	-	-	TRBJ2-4	CASSRDLAKNIQYF	TGCGCCAGCAGCCGAGACTTAGCCAAAAACATTCAGTACTTC
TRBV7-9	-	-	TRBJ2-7	CASSTSRLREQYF	TGTGCCAGCTCAACTAGCAGACTCAGGGAGCAGTACTTC
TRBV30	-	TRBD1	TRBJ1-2	CAWSGSTGGGYTF	TGTGCCTGGAGCGGCTCGACAGGGGGAGGCTACACCTTC
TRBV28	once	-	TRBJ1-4	CASSLGQGKVLNEKLFF	TGTGCCAGCAGTTTGGGGCAGGGAAAGGTACTAAATGAAAAACTGTTTTTT
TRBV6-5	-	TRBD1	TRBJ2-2	CASSYDRGNTGELFF	TGTGCCAGCAGTTACGACAGGGGAAACACCGGGGAGCTGTTTTTT
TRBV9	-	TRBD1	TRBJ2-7	CASSARDSHYEQYF	TGTGCCAGCAGCGCCCGGGACAGCCATTACGAGCAGTACTTC
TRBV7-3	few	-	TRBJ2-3	CASSLDLEGTDTQYF	TGTGCCAGCAGCCTCGACCTCGAGGGCACAGATACGCAGTATTTT
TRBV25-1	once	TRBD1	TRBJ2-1	CASSGVGQDYLNEQFF	TGTGCCAGCAGTGGCGTAGGACAGGATTACCTCAATGAGCAGTTCTTC
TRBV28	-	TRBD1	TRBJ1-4	CASSLDRGGEKLFF	TGTGCCAGCAGTTTGGACAGGGGCGGGGAAAAACTGTTTTTT
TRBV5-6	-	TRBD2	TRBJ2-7	CASSSRGLGTSGRAREQYF	TGTGCCAGCAGCTCCCGTGGGCTCGGGACTAGCGGGAGGGCACGTGAGCAGTACTTC
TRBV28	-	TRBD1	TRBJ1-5	CASSAAGTGDQPQHF	TGTGCCAGCAGTGCCGCAGGGACAGGGGACCAGCCCCAGCATTTT
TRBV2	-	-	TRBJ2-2	CASSEGGGGSGELFF	TGTGCCAGCAGTGAGGGTGGGGGAGGATCCGGGGAGCTGTTTTTT
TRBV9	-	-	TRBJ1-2	CASSVDGDYGYTF	TGTGCCAGCAGCGTAGATGGAGACTATGGCTACACCTTC
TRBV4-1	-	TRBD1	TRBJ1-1	CASSQDVGQGAKNTEAFF	TGCGCCAGCAGCCAAGATGTTGGGCAGGGGGCAAAAAACACTGAAGCTTTCTTT
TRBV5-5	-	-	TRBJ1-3	CASSPPGSRGRSGNTIYF	TGTGCCAGCAGCCCCCCGGGGAGTCGTGGACGCTCTGGAAACACCATATATTTT
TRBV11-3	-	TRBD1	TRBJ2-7	CASSLEGQGRYEQYF	TGTGCCAGCAGCCTAGAAGGACAGGGGAGATACGAGCAGTACTTC
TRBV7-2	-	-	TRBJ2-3	CASSPTTYTQYF	TGTGCCAGCAGTCCTACTACTTATACGCAGTATTTT
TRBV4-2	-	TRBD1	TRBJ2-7	CASSQVGGGTGTYEQYF	TGTGCCAGCAGCCAGGTGGGAGGGGGGACAGGGACCTACGAGCAGTACTTC
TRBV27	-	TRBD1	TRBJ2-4	CASSPGQGNIQYF	TGTGCCAGCAGTCCAGGACAGGGAAACATTCAGTACTTC
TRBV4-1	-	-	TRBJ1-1	CASSQDRAGGMNTEAFF	TGCGCCAGCAGCCAAGACAGGGCGGGAGGGATGAACACTGAAGCTTTCTTT
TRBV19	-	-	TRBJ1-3	CASSISDNHPSGNTIYF	TGTGCCAGTAGTATATCCGACAATCATCCGTCTGGAAACACCATATATTTT
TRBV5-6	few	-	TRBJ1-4	CASSAGPGATNEKLFF	TGTGCCAGCAGCGCTGGACCAGGGGCAACTAATGAAAAACTGTTTTTT
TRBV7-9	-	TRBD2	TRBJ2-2	CASTVNGGFVGELFF	TGTGCCAGCACTGTAAACGGGGGGTTCGTCGGGGAGCTGTTTTTT
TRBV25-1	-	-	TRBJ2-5	CASSPGLGRGETQYF	TGTGCCAGCAGCCCCGGGTTAGGGAGAGGGGAGACCCAGTACTTC
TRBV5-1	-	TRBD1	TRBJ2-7	CASRLPGAGGNDEQYF	TGCGCCAGCAGGCTACCGGGCGCAGGGGGTAACGACGAGCAGTACTTC
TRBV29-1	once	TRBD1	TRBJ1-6	CSVHDRDHNSPLHF	TGCAGCGTCCATGACAGGGACCATAATTCACCCCTCCACTTT
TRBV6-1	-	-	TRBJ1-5	CASSEALLPVPQHF	TGTGCCAGCAGTGAAGCCCTCCTTCCGGTACCCCAGCATTTT
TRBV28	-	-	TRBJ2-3	CASSSLQGSTDTQYF	TGTGCCAGCAGTTCTTTACAGGGCAGCACAGATACGCAGTATTTT
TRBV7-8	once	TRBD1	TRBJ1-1	CASSIRQTGGNTEAFF	TGTGCCAGCAGCATTCGACAGACAGGGGGAAACACTGAAGCTTTCTTT
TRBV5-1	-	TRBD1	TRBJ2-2	CASSLRTGAIGELFF	TGCGCCAGCAGCCTCCGGACAGGGGCGATCGGGGAGCTGTTTTTT
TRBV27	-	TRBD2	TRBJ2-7	CASSLASGVGEQYF	TGTGCCAGCAGTTTAGCTAGCGGGGTGGGAGAGCAGTACTTC
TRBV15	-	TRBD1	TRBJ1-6	CATSSGTANSPLHF	TGTGCCACCAGCAGTGGGACAGCAAATTCACCCCTCCACTTT
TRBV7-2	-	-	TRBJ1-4	CASSLEGGEKLFF	TGTGCCAGCAGCTTAGAAGGCGGTGAAAAACTGTTTTTT